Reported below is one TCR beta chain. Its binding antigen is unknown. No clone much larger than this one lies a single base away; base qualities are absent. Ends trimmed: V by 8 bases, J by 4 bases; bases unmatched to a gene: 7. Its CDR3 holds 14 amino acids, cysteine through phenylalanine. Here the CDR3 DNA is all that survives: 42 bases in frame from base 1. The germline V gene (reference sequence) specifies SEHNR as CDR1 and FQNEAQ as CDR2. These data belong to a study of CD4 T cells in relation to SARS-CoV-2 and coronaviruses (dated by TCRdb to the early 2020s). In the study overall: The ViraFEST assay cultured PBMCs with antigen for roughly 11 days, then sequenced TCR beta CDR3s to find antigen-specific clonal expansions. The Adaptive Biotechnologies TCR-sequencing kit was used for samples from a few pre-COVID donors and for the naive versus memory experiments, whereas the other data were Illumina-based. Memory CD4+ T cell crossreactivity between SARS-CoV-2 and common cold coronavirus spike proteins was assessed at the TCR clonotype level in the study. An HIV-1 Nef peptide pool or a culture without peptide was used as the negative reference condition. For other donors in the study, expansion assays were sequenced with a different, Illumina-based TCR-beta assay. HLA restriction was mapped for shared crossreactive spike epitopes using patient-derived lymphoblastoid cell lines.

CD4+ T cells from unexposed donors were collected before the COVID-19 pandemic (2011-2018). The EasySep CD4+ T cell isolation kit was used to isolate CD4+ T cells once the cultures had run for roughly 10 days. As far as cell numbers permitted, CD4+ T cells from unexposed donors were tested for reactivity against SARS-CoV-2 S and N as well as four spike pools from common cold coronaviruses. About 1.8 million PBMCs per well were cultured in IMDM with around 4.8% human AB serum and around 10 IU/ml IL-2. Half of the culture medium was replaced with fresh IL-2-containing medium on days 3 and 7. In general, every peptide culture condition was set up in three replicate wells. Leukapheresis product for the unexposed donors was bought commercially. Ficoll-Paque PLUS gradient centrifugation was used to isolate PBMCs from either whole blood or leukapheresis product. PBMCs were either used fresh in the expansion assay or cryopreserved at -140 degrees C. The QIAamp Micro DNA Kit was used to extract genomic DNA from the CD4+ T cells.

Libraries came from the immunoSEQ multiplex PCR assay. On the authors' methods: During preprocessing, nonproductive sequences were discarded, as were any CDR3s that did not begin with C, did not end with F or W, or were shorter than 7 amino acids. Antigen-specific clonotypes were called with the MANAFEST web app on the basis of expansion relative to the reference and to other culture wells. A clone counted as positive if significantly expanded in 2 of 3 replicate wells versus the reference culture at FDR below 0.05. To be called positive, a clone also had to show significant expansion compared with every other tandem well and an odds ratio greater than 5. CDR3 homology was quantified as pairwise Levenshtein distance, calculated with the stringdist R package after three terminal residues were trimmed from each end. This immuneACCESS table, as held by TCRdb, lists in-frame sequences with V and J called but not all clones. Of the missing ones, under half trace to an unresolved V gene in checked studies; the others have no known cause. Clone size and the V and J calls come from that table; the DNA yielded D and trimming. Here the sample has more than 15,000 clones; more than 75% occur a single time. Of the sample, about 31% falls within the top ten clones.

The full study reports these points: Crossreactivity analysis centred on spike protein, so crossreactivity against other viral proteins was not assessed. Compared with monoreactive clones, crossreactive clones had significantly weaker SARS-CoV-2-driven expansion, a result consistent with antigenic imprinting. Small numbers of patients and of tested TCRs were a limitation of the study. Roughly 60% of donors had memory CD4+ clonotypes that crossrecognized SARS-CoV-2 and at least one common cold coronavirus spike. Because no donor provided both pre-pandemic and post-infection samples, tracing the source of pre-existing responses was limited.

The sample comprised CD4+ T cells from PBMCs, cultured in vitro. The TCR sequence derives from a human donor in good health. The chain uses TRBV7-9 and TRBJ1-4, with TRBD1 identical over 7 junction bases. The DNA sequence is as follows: TGTGCCAGCGGAACGGGACAGAATAATGAAAAACTGTTTTTT. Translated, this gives CASGTGQNNEKLFF.